This TCR beta chain is from a study of Ad26.COV2.S vaccination and SARS-CoV-2 variants. Across the whole study: Vaccine-arm donor from the placebo-controlled COV1001 Ad26.COV2.S trial. Once or twice, 56 days apart, Ad26.COV2.S was delivered intramuscularly.

Study-level points and caveats: Vaccine recipients had higher spike-specific TCR breadth than placebo recipients. The authors reported substantial breadth in spike-specific CD8+ and CD4+ T cell responses after vaccination.

The CDR3 spans 14 residues. With 5 bases removed from V and 1 base from J, the gap between germline ends came to 11 bases. Germline-derived CDR1 and CDR2 are SGHAT and FQNNGV. The repertoire was sequenced with immunoSEQ multiplex PCR; TCRdb's copy has only in-frame clones and lacks some. The repertoire holds 350,000 to 500,000 clones, roughly nine tenths seen once, with approximately 2.5% in the top ten. On this clone: Its antigen is not identified.

The treatment: 15 to 20 received Ad26.COV2.S at low or high dose, single or two shots; about five received placebo; per-sample allocation not given. Material that was analyzed had been drawn on day 63 after the first vaccine or placebo injection. The sample consisted of peripheral blood, taken in a trial of Ad26.COV2.S vaccine versus placebo. The chain couples TRBV11-2 to TRBJ1-2; D is ambiguous. The sequence derives from a person aged 18-65 years who received the Ad26.COV2.S COVID-19 vaccine or a placebo. This CDR3 reads CASSQRRFNYGYTF. In DNA, the CDR3 is TGTGCCAGCAGCCAGAGACGGTTTAACTATGGCTACACCTTC.